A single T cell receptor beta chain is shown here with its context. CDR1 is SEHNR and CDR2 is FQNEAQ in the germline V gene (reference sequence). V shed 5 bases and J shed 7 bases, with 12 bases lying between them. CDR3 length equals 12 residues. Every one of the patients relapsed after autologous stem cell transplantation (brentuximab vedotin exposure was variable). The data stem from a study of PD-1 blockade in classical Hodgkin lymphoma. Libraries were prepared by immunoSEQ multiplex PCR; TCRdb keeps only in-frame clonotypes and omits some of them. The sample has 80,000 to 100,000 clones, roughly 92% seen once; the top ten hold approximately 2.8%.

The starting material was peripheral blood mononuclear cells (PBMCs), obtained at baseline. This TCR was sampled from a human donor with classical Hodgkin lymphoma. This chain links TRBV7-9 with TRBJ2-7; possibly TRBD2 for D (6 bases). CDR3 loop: CASSPKGREQYF. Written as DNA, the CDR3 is TGTGCCAGCAGCCCAAAGGGGAGGGAGCAGTACTTC.